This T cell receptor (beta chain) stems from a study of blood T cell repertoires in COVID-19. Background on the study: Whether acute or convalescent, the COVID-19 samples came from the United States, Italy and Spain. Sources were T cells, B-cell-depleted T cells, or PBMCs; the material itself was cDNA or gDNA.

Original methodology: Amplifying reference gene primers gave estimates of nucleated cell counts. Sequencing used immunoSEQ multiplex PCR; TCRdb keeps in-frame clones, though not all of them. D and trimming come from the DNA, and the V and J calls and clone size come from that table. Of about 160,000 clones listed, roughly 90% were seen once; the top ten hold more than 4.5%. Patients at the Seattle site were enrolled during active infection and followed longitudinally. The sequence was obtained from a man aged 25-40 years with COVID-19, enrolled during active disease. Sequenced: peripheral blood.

The CDR3 loop reads CASTRFPTGDFYEQYF. CDR3 DNA: TGTGCCAGCACCAGGTTTCCGACAGGGGATTTTTACGAGCAGTACTTC. The chain joins TRBV27 to TRBJ2-7, with 8 bases fitting TRBD1. The V segment lost 7 bases and the J segment 4 bases; nucleotides outside the gene matches: 15. In germline, CDR1 is MNHEY, CDR2 SMNVEV (reference sequence). This CDR3 spans 16 amino acids.